What follows describes a single T cell receptor beta chain. An end of the junction does not agree with germline; a read error may underlie this. Germline V gene lookup returns CDR1 SGHVS and CDR2 FNYEAQ. The CDR3 has 14 residues. This entry belongs to a study of tumor-infiltrating lymphocytes in oesophageal squamous cell carcinoma. Via MiXCR, TCRdb re-called the PCR reads, giving one row per CDR3 protein. This sample yields approximately 10,000 distinct CDR3 sequences, of which roughly 52% are seen a single time; around 19% belongs to the top ten. This clonotype was sampled from a female donor with esophageal squamous cell carcinoma. Sequenced: esophageal tumor tissue. The rearrangement links TRBV7-6 to TRBJ2-1; D might be TRBD1 (6 bases). CDR3 in DNA: TGTGCCAGCAGGGCCGGGACAAAGGAATCACCCCTCCACTTC. This gives the protein CASRAGTKESPLHF.